This T cell receptor (beta chain) was recorded in a study of OX40 agonist ivuxolimab in advanced cancers. Regarding the study as a whole: Nonresponders included some who also had low normalized T-cell clonal expansion.

CDR3 length: 14 residues. J gave up 1 base and V 4 bases, and 4 bases lay outside the gene matches. CDR1 is SGHRS and CDR2 is YFSETQ in the germline V gene. A remark on this clone: Its specificity is not known.

The assay was immunoSEQ multiplex PCR, and TCRdb's table has in-frame clones only and misses some. Among 65,000 to 80,000 clones listed, about 90% were seen once. The starting material was CD4+ or CD8+ T cells sorted from blood, obtained in a trial of the OX40 agonist ivuxolimab. The TCR comes from an adult with an advanced solid tumor such as melanoma, head and neck, liver or kidney cancer. J is TRBJ2-5 and V is TRBV5-1; 7 bases are a match to TRBD1. The CDR3 bases are TGCGCCAGCAGCATAGGACAGGTCCAAGAGACCCAGTACTTC. It is translated as CASSIGQVQETQYF.